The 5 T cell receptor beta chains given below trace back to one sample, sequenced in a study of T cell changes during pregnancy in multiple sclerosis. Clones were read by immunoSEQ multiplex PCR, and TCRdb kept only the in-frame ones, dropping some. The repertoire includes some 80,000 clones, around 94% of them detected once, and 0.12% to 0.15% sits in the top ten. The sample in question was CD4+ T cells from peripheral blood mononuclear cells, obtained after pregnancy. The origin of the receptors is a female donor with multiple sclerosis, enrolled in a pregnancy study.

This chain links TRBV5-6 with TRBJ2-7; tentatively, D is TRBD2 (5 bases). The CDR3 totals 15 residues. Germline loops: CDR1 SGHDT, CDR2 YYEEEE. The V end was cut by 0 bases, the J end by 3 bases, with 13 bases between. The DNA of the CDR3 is TGTGCCAGCAGCTTGGTCCCGGCGGGTCTCTACGAGCAGTACTTC. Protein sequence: CASSLVPAGLYEQYF.

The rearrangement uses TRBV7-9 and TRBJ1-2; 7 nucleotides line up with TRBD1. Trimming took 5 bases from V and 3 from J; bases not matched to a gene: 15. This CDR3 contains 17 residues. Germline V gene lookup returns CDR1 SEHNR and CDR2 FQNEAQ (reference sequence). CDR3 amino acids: CASSTNTQEGQHYGYTF. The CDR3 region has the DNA TGTGCCAGCAGCACCAACACCCAGGAGGGACAGCACTATGGCTACACCTTC.

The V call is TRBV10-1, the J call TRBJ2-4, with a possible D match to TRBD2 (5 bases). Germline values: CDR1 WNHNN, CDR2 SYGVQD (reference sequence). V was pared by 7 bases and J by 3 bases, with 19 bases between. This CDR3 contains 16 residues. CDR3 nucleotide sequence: TGCGCCAGCACCGATCTTTGGGTTCGGGGCAAAAACATTCAGTACTTC. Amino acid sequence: CASTDLWVRGKNIQYF.

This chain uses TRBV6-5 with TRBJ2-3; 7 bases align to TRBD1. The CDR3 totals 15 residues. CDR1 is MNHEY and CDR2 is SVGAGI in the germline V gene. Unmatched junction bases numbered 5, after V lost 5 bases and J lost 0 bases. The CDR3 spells CASSRQGLSTDTQYF. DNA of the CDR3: TGTGCCAGCAGTAGACAGGGCCTTAGCACAGATACGCAGTATTTT.

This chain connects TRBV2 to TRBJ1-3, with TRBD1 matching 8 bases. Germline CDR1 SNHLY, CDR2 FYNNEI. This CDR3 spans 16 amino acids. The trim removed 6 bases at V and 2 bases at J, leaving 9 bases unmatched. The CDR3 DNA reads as TGTGCCAGCAGGGCGACTAAGGGACAGGCTGGAAACACCATATATTTT. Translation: CASRATKGQAGNTIYF.